This record covers a single TCR beta chain. The target antigen is unknown. This CDR3 contains 15 residues. Germline V lookup: CDR1 MNHEY, CDR2 SVGAGI. Trimming pared 1 base from V and 0 bases from J, leaving 9 bases between. These data are taken from a study of CD8 T cells in Susac syndrome. General study points: The TCR sequencing and HLA analysis in the study involved a relatively small number of individuals, as the study acknowledged.

Reverse transcription of 0.5 to 1 ug RNA was performed with random hexamers. An immunoSEQ multiplex PCR amplified TCR beta CDR3 over 54 Vbeta and 13 Jbeta. TCRdb re-called the immunoSEQ multiplex PCR reads with MiXCR, one entry per CDR3 protein. The sample holds around 120,000 distinct CDR3 sequences, about 94% seen once. TCR beta was sequenced from blood CD8+ and CD4+ T cells. CD8+ and CD4+ T cells were negatively isolated; TEMRA cells were FACS-enriched. The chain is built from TRBV6-5 and TRBJ1-1; D unresolved. The clonotype comes from a human donor with multiple sclerosis. Sequencing was done on a sample of CD4+ T cells from PBMCs. This chain's CDR3 is CASSYFSAVNTEAFF. The CDR3 region has the DNA TGTGCCAGCAGTTACTTTTCTGCCGTGAACACTGAAGCTTTCTTT.